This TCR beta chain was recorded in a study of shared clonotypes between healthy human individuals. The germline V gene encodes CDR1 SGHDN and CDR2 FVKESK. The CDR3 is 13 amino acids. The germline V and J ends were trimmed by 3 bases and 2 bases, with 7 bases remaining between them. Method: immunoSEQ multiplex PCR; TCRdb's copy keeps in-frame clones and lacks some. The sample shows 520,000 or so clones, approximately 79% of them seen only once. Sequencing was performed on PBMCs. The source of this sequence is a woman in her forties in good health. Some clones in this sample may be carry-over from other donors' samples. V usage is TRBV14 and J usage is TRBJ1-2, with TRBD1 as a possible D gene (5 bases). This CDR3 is CASSQGQNYGYTF. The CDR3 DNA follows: TGTGCCAGCAGCCAGGGGCAGAACTATGGCTACACCTTC.